These 28 T cell receptor beta chains came from one sample sequenced in a study of blood T cell repertoires in COVID-19. The method was immunoSEQ multiplex PCR; TCRdb's version includes in-frame clones alone and lacks a portion of them. Here the sample spans approximately 300,000 clones, about 83% being singletons. Sample: peripheral blood. All receptors derive from a woman in her 50s with acute or convalescent COVID-19.

Concerning this clone itself: Other DNA sequences from this sample encode an identical CDR3 as well. The chain links TRBV28 to TRBJ1-1, with D perhaps TRBD1 (5 bases). CDR3 length: 12 amino acids. Germline loops: CDR1 MDHEN, CDR2 SYDVKM. Trimming removed 1 base at V and 5 bases at J, with 5 bases between. The CDR3 protein is CASSLSGTEAFF. For the CDR3, the DNA is TGTGCCAGCAGTTTATCAGGGACTGAAGCTTTCTTT.

The rearrangement uses TRBV2 and TRBJ2-7, with D possibly TRBD1 on 6 matching bases. The CDR3 totals 17 residues. V lost 4 bases and J 6 bases, leaving 25 bases between the germline ends. Germline V gene sequence: CDR1 SNHLY, CDR2 FYNNEI. CDR3 amino acids: CASSVEKWQGGFFEQYF. CDR3 coding DNA: TGTGCCAGCAGTGTTGAGAAATGGCAAGGGGGTTTCTTCGAGCAGTACTTC.

A remark on this clone: Other DNA sequences from this sample encode an identical CDR3 as well. J is TRBJ1-2 and V is TRBV27; D is unclear. The CDR3 covers 13 residues. Trimming cost V 0 bases and J 8 bases, with 10 bases left between them. CDR1 and CDR2 from the germline V gene are MNHEY and SMNVEV (reference sequence). CDR3 protein: CASSLSAGEGYTF. The CDR3 DNA sequence: TGTGCCAGCAGTTTATCGGCGGGCGAGGGCTACACCTTC.

The V and J genes are TRBV24-1 and TRBJ2-3; TRBD1 agrees at 8 bases. In germline, CDR1 is KGHDR, CDR2 SFDVKD. The CDR3 length is 14 residues. Trimming took 0 bases from V and 6 from J; bases not matched to a gene: 1. CDR3 coding DNA: TGTGCCACCAGTGATTTGGACAGGGGCGATACGCAGTATTTT. Translating gives CATSDLDRGDTQYF.

Only a few counts were recorded for this clone. The V call is TRBV3-1 (or the pseudogene TRBV3-2), the J call TRBJ2-3; a possible D gene is TRBD1 (6 bases). Germline loops: CDR1 LGHDT, CDR2 YNNKEL (reference sequence). With 4 bases removed from V and 4 bases from J, the gap between germline ends came to 21 bases. This CDR3 region has 17 residues. The CDR3 DNA sequence: TGTGCCAGCAGCCTCGCAGCAACAGGGTACGGAGCAGATACGCAGTATTTT. Its translation is CASSLAATGYGADTQYF.

The chain links TRBV28 to TRBJ2-7, with 13 bases lining up with TRBD2. The ends lost 5 bases at V and 3 bases at J; junction bases unmatched: 7. Germline-derived CDR1 and CDR2 are MDHEN and SYDVKM. The CDR3 is made up of 16 amino acids. The CDR3: CASSPKGLAGDYEQYF. The CDR3 DNA sequence: TGTGCCAGCAGTCCCAAAGGACTAGCGGGAGACTACGAGCAGTACTTC. Looking up the rest from reference TRBV28 and TRBJ2-7 gives the full variable domain: DVKVTQSSRYLVKRTGEKVFLECVQDMDHENMFWYRQDPGLGLRLIYFSYDVKMKEKGDIPEGYSVSREKKERFSLILESASTNQTSMYLCASSPKGLAGDYEQYFGPGTRLTVT.

The chain employs TRBV18 and TRBJ2-7, with TRBD2 matching over 12 bases. CDR1 is KGHSH, CDR2 LQKENI, per germline. Unmatched junction bases numbered 1, after V lost 4 bases and J lost 3 bases. The CDR3 is 14 amino acids. In DNA, the CDR3 is TGTGCCAGCTCACGGACTAGCGGGGTCTACGAGCAGTACTTC. Translated: CASSRTSGVYEQYF.

This sequence joins TRBV6-5 and TRBJ2-5; TRBD1 matches 9 bases. The J segment lost 9 bases and the V segment lost 5 bases, leaving 7 bases of the junction unmatched. The CDR3 runs to 13 residues. CDR1 is MNHEY, CDR2 SVGAGI, per germline. CDR3 region: CASSPGGQGSQYF. The DNA of the CDR3 is TGTGCCAGCAGTCCTGGGGGACAGGGCTCCCAGTACTTC.

The chain carries TRBV24-1 and TRBJ2-1; D remains unclear. The germline gives CDR1 KGHDR, CDR2 SFDVKD. V lost 3 bases and J lost 7, with 12 bases in between. This CDR3 contains 14 residues. The CDR3 DNA is TGTGCCACCAGTGATCCCCCCCCAGATAATGAGCAGTTCTTC. As protein: CATSDPPPDNEQFF.

This sequence joins TRBV6-1 and TRBJ2-3; TRBD2 is a possible D gene (6 bases). Trimming removed 4 bases at V and 6 bases at J, with 26 bases between. Germline CDR1 MNHNS, CDR2 SASEGT. The CDR3 is 18 amino acids. The CDR3 here is CASSGAWRLGTSRDTQYF. The DNA for the CDR3 is TGTGCCAGCAGTGGGGCTTGGAGACTAGGGACTTCCAGGGATACGCAGTATTTT.

The CDR3 reads CASTLERGAHTEAFF. CDR3 coding DNA: TGTGCCAGTACCCTGGAGCGGGGGGCTCACACTGAAGCTTTCTTT. V usage is TRBV19 and J usage is TRBJ1-1, with D perhaps TRBD1 (6 bases). The CDR3 consists of 15 residues. V lost 7 bases, J lost 3 bases, and 18 bases lay in between. CDR1 LNHDA and CDR2 SQIVND come from the germline V gene (reference sequence).

This clone came up a few times. Other DNA sequences in the sample encode the same CDR3. The V and J genes are TRBV7-2 and TRBJ2-7; D is uncertain. The V gene's germline CDR1 is SGHTA and CDR2 FQGNSA. Between the trimmed V and J ends, which lost 1 base and 2 bases, there was a span of 9 bases. CDR3 size: 14 residues. Written as DNA, the CDR3 is TGTGCCAGCAGCTTAGTATCCAGAACCTACGAGCAGTACTTC. This codes for CASSLVSRTYEQYF.

The chain has TRBV5-4 and TRBJ2-7, with D possibly TRBD1 on 6 matching bases. The germline V gene encodes CDR1 SGHNT and CDR2 YYREEE (reference sequence). V was cut by 3 bases and J by 5 bases, with 15 bases left in between. This CDR3 spans 14 amino acids. CDR3: CASSSGTSLNEQYF. The CDR3 DNA reads TGTGCCAGCAGCTCCGGGACATCCTTAAACGAGCAGTACTTC.

This clone was detected only a few times. The gene calls are TRBV11-2 and TRBJ2-4; the match to TRBD1 covers 8 bases. The V gene end was trimmed by 2 bases and the J gene end by 1 base; junction bases not matched to a gene: 10. Germline V gives CDR1 SGHAT, CDR2 FQNNGV. The CDR3 runs to 18 residues. In DNA form, the CDR3 reads TGTGCCAGCAGCTTAACCCCAAGGACAGGGTGGGCCAAAAACATTCAGTACTTC. Translating it yields CASSLTPRTGWAKNIQYF.

This clone has only a few counts. The chain links TRBV14 to TRBJ1-4, with 9 positions matching TRBD1. This CDR3 region has 15 residues. CDR1 SGHDN and CDR2 FVKESK come from the germline V gene. V lost 5 bases to trimming and J lost 4 bases; unmatched junction nucleotides: 5. The CDR3 here is CASSYRGRGNEKLFF. CDR3 bases: TGTGCCAGCAGCTACAGGGGGCGCGGTAATGAAAAACTGTTTTTT.

V usage is TRBV6-6 and J usage is TRBJ2-7; TRBD1 might be the D (6 bases). Germline V gene lookup returns CDR1 MNHNY and CDR2 SVGAGI (reference sequence). The CDR3 sequence is 15 residues long. V lost 3 bases and J lost 0, with 12 bases in between. The CDR3 bases are TGTGCCAGCAGTTATAATTGGGGGCCCTCCTACGAGCAGTACTTC. Encoded protein: CASSYNWGPSYEQYF.

This chain connects TRBV25-1 to TRBJ1-3; D is perhaps TRBD1 (5 bases). Trimming took off 2 bases at V and 0 bases at J, with 8 bases between the two ends. The CDR3 is made up of 15 amino acids. Per germline, CDR1 MGHDK and CDR2 SYGVNS. Here the CDR3 reads CASSEGAVSGNTIYF. For the CDR3, the DNA is TGTGCCAGCAGTGAAGGGGCAGTCTCTGGAAACACCATATATTTT.

This clone occurred once. This sequence joins TRBV7-3 and TRBJ2-1; D might be TRBD1 (6 bases). There are 15 residues in the CDR3. Germline CDR1 is SGHTA and CDR2 is FQGTGA. Trimming stripped 5 bases from V and 2 bases from J, with 13 bases between. As DNA, the CDR3 is TGTGCCAGCAGCCGACAGACAGGCACCTACAATGAGCAGTTCTTC. Protein sequence: CASSRQTGTYNEQFF.

This rearrangement joins TRBV11-1 to TRBJ1-1, with TRBD1 matching 7 bases. CDR3 length: 12 amino acids. The germline V gene encodes CDR1 SGHAT and CDR2 FQDESV (reference sequence). V lost 5 bases to trimming and J lost 8 bases; unmatched junction nucleotides: 5. As DNA, the CDR3 is TGTGCCAGCAGCGAGGACAGGTTAGAAGCTTTCTTT. This gives the protein CASSEDRLEAFF. Full variable domain (outside the CDR3, taken from reference TRBV11-1 and TRBJ1-1): EAEVAQSPRYKITEKSQAVAFWCDPISGHATLYWYRQILGQGPELLVQFQDESVVDDSQLPKDRFSAERLKGVDSTLKIQPAELGDSAMYLCASSEDRLEAFFGQGTRLTVV.

Notes on this clone: This specimen includes other DNA sequences encoding the same CDR3. The rearrangement links TRBV18 to TRBJ2-1; 9 nucleotides line up with TRBD1. The germline V gene has CDR1 KGHSH and CDR2 LQKENI. This CDR3 is built from 13 residues. V dropped 3 bases and J dropped 8; count of bases not matched to a gene: 2. The CDR3 bases are TGTGCCAGCTCACCGGGACAGGGACATGAGCAGTTCTTC. The encoded protein is CASSPGQGHEQFF.

This clone was observed a few times. The chain links TRBV30 to TRBJ1-5; D remains unclear. The germline gives CDR1 GTSNPN, CDR2 SVGIG (reference sequence). V shed 1 base and J shed 0 bases, with 4 bases lying between them. The length of the CDR3 is 13 residues. The CDR3 DNA sequence: TGTGCCTGGAGTGCTTATAGCAATCAGCCCCAGCATTTT. Protein product: CAWSAYSNQPQHF.

The chain joins TRBV4-1 to TRBJ2-5; 7 positions match TRBD1. The CDR3 extends over 17 amino acids. The V gene's germline CDR1 is MGHRA and CDR2 YSYEKL. V lost 2 bases and J lost 5; bases outside the gene matches: 14. Here the CDR3 reads CASSQSGTVPTPETQYF. The CDR3 coding sequence is TGCGCCAGCAGCCAAAGTGGGACAGTACCGACCCCGGAGACCCAGTACTTC.

This clone was seen a handful of times. This chain connects TRBV10-3 to TRBJ1-5; 11 bases match TRBD1. With 5 bases clipped from V and 7 bases from J, the junction kept 7 bases outside the gene matches. From germline, CDR1 is ENHRY and CDR2 SYGVKD. The CDR3 loop spans 15 amino acids. CDR3 coding DNA: TGTGCCATCAGTAGCGGACAGGGGGCCTTACAGCCCCAGCATTTT. Its translation: CAISSGQGALQPQHF.

This clone has a single count. J is TRBJ2-7 and V is TRBV11-2; 9 positions match TRBD2. The trim removed 2 bases at V and 2 bases at J, leaving 1 base unmatched. This CDR3 region has 14 residues. The germline CDR1 and CDR2 sequences are SGHAT and FQNNGV. CDR3 loop: CASSLPSGTYEQYF. The CDR3 DNA follows: TGTGCCAGCAGCTTACCTAGCGGGACCTACGAGCAGTACTTC.

The chain couples TRBV18 to TRBJ1-1; tentatively, D is TRBD1 (5 bases). Germline V lookup: CDR1 KGHSH, CDR2 LQKENI. There are 13 residues in the CDR3. Trimming took 6 bases from V and 3 from J, leaving 11 bases between them. In DNA form, the CDR3 reads TGTGCCAGCTCCGATCAGGGTGACACTGAAGCTTTCTTT. Translating it yields CASSDQGDTEAFF.

This clone turned up a few times. The V call is TRBV18, the J call TRBJ2-5; perhaps TRBD1 as D (6 bases). V shed 1 base and J shed 5 bases, with 14 bases lying between them. This CDR3 has 15 residues. The germline V gene encodes CDR1 KGHSH and CDR2 LQKENI. The CDR3 sequence: CASSPQTGIRETQYF. The CDR3 DNA reads as TGTGCCAGCTCACCACAAACAGGGATCCGGGAGACCCAGTACTTC. The full variable domain, with the rest looked up from reference TRBV18 and TRBJ2-5, is NAGVMQNPRHLVRRRGQEARLRCSPMKGHSHVYWYRQLPEEGLKFMVYLQKENIIDESGMPKERFSAEFPKEGPSILRIQQVVRGDSAAYFCASSPQTGIRETQYFGPGTRLLVL.

The rearrangement links TRBV27 to TRBJ2-7, with 9 bases identical to TRBD1. The J segment lost 5 bases and the V segment lost 6 bases, leaving 20 bases of the junction unmatched. CDR3 length: 18 amino acids. CDR1 and CDR2 from the germline V gene are MNHEY and SMNVEV (reference sequence). Written as DNA, the CDR3 is TGTGCCAGCAGCCCAACCGATCTCATGGGGACAGGGTCCCACGAGCAGTACTTC. This encodes CASSPTDLMGTGSHEQYF.

The chain links TRBV5-1 to TRBJ1-3, with 7 positions matching TRBD1. From germline, CDR1 is SGHRS and CDR2 YFSETQ. Trimming cost V 0 bases and J 3 bases; bases outside gene matches: 9. CDR3 size: 17 residues. The CDR3 DNA is TGCGCCAGCAGCTTGGCAGGTGTGACAGGGTATGGAAACACCATATATTTT. Translation gives CASSLAGVTGYGNTIYF.